This TCR beta chain stems from a study of T cell repertoires in cytomegalovirus infection. TCRdb re-called the reads with MiXCR, one entry per CDR3 protein. The sample consists of fewer than 200,000 distinct CDR3 sequences, 13% to 15% of them appearing once. V was clipped by 5 bases and J by 1 base, with 12 bases between them. CDR3 size: 15 residues. Germline values: CDR1 MDHEN, CDR2 SYDVKM. The receptor comes from a human donor in good health (CMV status not recorded). Some clones in this sample may be carry-over from other donors' samples. This chain links TRBV28 with TRBJ1-3, with D possibly TRBD1 on 5 matching bases. Sequenced: PBMCs. The CDR3 sequence: CASSAGGASGNTIYF. Here the CDR3 DNA reads TGTGCCAGCAGTGCTGGGGGAGCTTCTGGAAACACCATATATTTT.